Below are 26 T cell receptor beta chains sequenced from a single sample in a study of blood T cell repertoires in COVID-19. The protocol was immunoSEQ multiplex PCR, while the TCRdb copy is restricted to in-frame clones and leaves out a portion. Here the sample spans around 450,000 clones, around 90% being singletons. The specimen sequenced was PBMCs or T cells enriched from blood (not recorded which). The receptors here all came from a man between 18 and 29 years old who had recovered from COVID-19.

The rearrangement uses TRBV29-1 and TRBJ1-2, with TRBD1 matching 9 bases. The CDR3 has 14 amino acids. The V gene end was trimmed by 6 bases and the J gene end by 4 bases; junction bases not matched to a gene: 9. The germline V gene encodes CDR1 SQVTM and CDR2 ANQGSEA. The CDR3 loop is CSVDHRDRVYGYTF. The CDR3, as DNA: TGCAGCGTGGACCACCGGGACAGGGTCTATGGCTACACCTTC. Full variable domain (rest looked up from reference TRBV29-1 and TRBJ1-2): SAVISQKPSRDICQRGTSLTIQCQVDSQVTMMFWYRQQPGQSLTLIATANQGSEATYESGFVIDKFPISRPNLTFSTLTVSNMSPEDSSIYLCSVDHRDRVYGYTFGSGTRLTVV.

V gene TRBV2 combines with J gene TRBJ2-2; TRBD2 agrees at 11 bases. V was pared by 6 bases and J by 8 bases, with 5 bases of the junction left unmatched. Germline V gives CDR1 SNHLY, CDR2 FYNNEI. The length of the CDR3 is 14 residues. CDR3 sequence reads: CASSGTSGSGELFF. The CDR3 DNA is TGTGCCAGCAGCGGGACTAGCGGCTCAGGGGAGCTGTTTTTT.

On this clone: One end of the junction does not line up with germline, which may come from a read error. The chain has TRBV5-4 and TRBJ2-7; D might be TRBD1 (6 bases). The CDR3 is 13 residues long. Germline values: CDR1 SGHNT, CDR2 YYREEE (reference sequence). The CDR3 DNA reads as TGTGCCAGCAGCTCCCCGGACAGTCAAAATAGCCACTTC. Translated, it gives CASSSPDSQNSHF.

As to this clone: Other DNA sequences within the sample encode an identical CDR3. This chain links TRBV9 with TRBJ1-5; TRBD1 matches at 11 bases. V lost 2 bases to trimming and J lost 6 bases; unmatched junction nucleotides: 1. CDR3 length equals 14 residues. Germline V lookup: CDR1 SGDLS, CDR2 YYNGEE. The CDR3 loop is CASSVGQGGQPQHF. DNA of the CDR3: TGTGCCAGCAGCGTGGGACAGGGGGGTCAGCCCCAGCATTTT.

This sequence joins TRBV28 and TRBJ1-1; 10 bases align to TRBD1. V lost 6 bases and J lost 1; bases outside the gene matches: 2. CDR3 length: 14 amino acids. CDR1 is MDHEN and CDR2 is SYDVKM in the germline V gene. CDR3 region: CASRGQGPNTEAFF. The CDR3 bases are TGTGCCAGCAGGGGACAGGGGCCGAACACTGAAGCTTTCTTT.

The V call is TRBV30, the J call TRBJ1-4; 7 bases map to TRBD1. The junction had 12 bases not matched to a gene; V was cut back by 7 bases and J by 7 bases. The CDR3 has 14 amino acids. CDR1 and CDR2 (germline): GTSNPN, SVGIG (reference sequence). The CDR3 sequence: CASTLDRAPEKLFF. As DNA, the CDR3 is TGTGCCTCGACACTAGACAGGGCCCCTGAAAAACTGTTTTTT.

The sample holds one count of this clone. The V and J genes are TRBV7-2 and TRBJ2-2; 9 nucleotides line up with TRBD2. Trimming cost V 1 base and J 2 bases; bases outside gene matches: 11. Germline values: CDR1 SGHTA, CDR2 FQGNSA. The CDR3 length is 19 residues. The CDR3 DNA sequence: TGTGCCAGCAGCTTAGGGTGGTTTCGCGGGAGGGTTAACACCGGGGAGCTGTTTTTT. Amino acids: CASSLGWFRGRVNTGELFF.

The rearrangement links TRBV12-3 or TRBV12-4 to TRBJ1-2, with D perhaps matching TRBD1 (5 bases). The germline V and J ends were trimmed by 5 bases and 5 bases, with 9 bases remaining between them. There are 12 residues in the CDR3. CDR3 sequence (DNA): TGTGCCAGCAGTCCGTCAGGGTATGGCTACACCTTC. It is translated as CASSPSGYGYTF.

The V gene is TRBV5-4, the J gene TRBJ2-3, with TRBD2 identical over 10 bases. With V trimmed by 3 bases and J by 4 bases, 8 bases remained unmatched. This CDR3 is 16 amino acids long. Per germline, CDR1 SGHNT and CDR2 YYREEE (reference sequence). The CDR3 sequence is CASSSGGLAGADTQYF. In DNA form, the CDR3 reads TGTGCCAGCAGCTCCGGGGGGCTAGCGGGAGCAGATACGCAGTATTTT. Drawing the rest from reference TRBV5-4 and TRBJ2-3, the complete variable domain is ETGVTQSPTHLIKTRGQQVTLRCSSQSGHNTVSWYQQALGQGPQFIFQYYREEENGRGNFPPRFSGLQFPNYSSELNVNALELDDSALYLCASSSGGLAGADTQYFGPGTRLTVL.

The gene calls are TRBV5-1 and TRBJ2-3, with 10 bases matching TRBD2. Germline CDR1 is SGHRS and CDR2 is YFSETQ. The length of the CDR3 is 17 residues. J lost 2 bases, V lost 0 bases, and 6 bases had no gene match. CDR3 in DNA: TGCGCCAGCAGCTTGGAAATAGCGGGAGGAGTCACAGATACGCAGTATTTT. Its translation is CASSLEIAGGVTDTQYF. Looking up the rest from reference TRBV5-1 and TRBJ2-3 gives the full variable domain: KAGVTQTPRYLIKTRGQQVTLSCSPISGHRSVSWYQQTPGQGLQFLFEYFSETQRNKGNFPGRFSGRQFSNSRSEMNVSTLELGDSALYLCASSLEIAGGVTDTQYFGPGTRLTVL.

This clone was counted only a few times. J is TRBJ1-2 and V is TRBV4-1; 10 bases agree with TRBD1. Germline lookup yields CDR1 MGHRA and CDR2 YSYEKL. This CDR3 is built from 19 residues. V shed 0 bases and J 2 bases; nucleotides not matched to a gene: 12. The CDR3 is CASSQEIGDRGGENYGYTF. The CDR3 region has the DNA TGCGCCAGCAGCCAAGAGATCGGGGACAGGGGTGGTGAAAACTATGGCTACACCTTC.

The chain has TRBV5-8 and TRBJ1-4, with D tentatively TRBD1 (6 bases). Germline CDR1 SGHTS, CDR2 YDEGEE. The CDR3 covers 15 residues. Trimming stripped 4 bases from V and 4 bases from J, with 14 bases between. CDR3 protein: CASSPGGRGNEKLFF. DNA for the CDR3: TGTGCCAGCAGCCCGGGGGGCAGGGGTAATGAAAAACTGTTTTTT.

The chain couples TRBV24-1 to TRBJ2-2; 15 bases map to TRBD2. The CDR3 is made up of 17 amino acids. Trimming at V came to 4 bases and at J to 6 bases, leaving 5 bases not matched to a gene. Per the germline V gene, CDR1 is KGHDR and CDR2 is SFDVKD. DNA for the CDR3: TGTGCCACCAGTGACACGGGACTAGCGGGAGGTCCCGGGGAGCTGTTTTTT. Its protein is CATSDTGLAGGPGELFF.

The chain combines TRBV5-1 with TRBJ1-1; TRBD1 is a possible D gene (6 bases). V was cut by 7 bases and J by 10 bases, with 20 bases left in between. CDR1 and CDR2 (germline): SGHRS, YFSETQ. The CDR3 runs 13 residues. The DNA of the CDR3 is TGCGCCAGCTCCCGCTCAGGAGAAGGGGGAGCTTTCTTT. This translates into CASSRSGEGGAFF.

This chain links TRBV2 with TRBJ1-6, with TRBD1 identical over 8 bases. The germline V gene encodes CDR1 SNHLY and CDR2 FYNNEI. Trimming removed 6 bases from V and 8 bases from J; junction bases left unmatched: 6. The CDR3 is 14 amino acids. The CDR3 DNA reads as TGTGCCAGCAGGGCCTTACAGGGGGATTCACCCCTCCACTTT. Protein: CASRALQGDSPLHF.

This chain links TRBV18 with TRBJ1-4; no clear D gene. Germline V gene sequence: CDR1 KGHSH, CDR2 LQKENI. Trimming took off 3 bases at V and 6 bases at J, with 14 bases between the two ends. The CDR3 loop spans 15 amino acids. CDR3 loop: CASSPTGGWDEKLFF. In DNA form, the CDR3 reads TGTGCCAGCTCACCGACCGGCGGTTGGGATGAAAAACTGTTTTTT. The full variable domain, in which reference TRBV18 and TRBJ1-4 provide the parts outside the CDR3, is NAGVMQNPRHLVRRRGQEARLRCSPMKGHSHVYWYRQLPEEGLKFMVYLQKENIIDESGMPKERFSAEFPKEGPSILRIQQVVRGDSAAYFCASSPTGGWDEKLFFGSGTQLSVL.

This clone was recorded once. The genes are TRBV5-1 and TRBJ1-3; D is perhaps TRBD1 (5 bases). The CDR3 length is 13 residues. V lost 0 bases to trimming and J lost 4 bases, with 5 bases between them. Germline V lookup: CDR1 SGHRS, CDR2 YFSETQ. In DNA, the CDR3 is TGCGCCAGCAGCTTGGAGGGGGGAAACACCATATATTTT. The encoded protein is CASSLEGGNTIYF.

CDR3 in amino acids: CASRPWGGEETQYF. CDR3 in DNA: TGCGCCAGCAGACCTTGGGGGGGGGAGGAGACCCAGTACTTC. The rearrangement links TRBV10-2 to TRBJ2-5, with 7 nucleotides matching TRBD2. Germline values: CDR1 WSHSY, CDR2 SAAADI. Unmatched junction bases numbered 9, after V lost 6 bases and J lost 5 bases. The CDR3 is made up of 14 amino acids.

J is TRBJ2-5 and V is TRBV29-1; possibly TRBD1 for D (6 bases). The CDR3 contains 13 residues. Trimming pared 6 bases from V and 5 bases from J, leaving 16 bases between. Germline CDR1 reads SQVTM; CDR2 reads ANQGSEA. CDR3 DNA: TGCAGCGTGGGAACAGGGTTAGGGGAGACCCAGTACTTC. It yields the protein CSVGTGLGETQYF. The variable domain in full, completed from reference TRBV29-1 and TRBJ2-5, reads SAVISQKPSRDICQRGTSLTIQCQVDSQVTMMFWYRQQPGQSLTLIATANQGSEATYESGFVIDKFPISRPNLTFSTLTVSNMSPEDSSIYLCSVGTGLGETQYFGPGTRLLVL.

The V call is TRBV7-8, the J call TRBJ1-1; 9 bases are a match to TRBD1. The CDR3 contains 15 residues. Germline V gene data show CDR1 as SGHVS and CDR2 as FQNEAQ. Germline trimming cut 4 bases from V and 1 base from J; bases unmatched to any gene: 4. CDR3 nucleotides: TGTGCCAGCAGCTGGGGGACAGGGAGGAACACTGAAGCTTTCTTT. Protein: CASSWGTGRNTEAFF.

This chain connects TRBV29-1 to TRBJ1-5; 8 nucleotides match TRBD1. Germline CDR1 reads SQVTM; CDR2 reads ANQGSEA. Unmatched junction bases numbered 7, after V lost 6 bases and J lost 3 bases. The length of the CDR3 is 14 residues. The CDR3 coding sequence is TGCAGCGTAAAAGGACAGGGTGACAATCAGCCCCAGCATTTT. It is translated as CSVKGQGDNQPQHF.

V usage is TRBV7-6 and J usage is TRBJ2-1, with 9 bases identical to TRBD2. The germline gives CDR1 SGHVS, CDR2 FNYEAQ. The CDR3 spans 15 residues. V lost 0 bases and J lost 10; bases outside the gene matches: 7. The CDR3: CASSLAGAGGEEQFF. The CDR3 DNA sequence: TGTGCCAGCAGCTTAGCGGGGGCGGGAGGGGAAGAGCAGTTCTTC.

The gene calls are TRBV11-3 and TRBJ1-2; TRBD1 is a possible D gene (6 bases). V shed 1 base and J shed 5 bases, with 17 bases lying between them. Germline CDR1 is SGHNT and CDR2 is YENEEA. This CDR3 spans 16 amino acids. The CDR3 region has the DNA TGTGCCAGCAGCTTAGGGGGCGGGCAGGGGCGGTATGGCTACACCTTC. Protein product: CASSLGGGQGRYGYTF.

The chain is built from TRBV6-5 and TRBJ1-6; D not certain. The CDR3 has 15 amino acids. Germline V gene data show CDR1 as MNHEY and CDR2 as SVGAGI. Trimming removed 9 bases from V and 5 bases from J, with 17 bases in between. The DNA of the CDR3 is TGTGCCAGTCAAGAAAACGGACTCAATAATTCACCCCTCCACTTT. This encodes CASQENGLNNSPLHF.

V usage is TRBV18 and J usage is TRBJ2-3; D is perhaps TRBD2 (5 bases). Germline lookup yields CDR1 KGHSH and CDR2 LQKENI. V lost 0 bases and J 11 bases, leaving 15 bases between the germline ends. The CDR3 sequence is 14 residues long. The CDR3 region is CASSPPGAGEGQYF. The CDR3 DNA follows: TGTGCCAGCTCACCACCGGGTGCTGGTGAGGGGCAGTATTTT.

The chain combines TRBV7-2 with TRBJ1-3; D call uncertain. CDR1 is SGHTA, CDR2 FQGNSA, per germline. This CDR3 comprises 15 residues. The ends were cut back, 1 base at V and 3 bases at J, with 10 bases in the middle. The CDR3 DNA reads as TGTGCCAGCAGCTTAGACGGAGAGAGTGGAAACACCATATATTTT. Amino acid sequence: CASSLDGESGNTIYF.